This T cell receptor beta chain was captured by sequencing in a study of identifying expanded T cells in peripheral blood. Broader study findings: Over approximately two and four weeks, about 15 and 19 clones changed, versus around 1.1 between replicates.

In regard to this clone: The antigen remains unidentified.

The junction had 16 bases not matched to a gene; V was cut back by 4 bases and J by 7 bases. Germline CDR1 LGHNA, CDR2 YSLEER. This CDR3 has 17 residues. The table came from immunoSEQ multiplex PCR; TCRdb's copy has only in-frame clones and leaves some out. The table has around 100,000 clones, around 88% seen once. The TCR comes from a person aged 18 to 75 in good health. This rearrangement joins TRBV4-3 to TRBJ2-1; TRBD2 agrees at 7 bases. The sequenced sample consisted of blood. CDR3 loop: CASSPRGGGTLRNEQFF. The CDR3 nucleotides are TGCGCCAGCAGCCCACGTGGGGGGGGAACGTTAAGGAATGAGCAGTTCTTC.